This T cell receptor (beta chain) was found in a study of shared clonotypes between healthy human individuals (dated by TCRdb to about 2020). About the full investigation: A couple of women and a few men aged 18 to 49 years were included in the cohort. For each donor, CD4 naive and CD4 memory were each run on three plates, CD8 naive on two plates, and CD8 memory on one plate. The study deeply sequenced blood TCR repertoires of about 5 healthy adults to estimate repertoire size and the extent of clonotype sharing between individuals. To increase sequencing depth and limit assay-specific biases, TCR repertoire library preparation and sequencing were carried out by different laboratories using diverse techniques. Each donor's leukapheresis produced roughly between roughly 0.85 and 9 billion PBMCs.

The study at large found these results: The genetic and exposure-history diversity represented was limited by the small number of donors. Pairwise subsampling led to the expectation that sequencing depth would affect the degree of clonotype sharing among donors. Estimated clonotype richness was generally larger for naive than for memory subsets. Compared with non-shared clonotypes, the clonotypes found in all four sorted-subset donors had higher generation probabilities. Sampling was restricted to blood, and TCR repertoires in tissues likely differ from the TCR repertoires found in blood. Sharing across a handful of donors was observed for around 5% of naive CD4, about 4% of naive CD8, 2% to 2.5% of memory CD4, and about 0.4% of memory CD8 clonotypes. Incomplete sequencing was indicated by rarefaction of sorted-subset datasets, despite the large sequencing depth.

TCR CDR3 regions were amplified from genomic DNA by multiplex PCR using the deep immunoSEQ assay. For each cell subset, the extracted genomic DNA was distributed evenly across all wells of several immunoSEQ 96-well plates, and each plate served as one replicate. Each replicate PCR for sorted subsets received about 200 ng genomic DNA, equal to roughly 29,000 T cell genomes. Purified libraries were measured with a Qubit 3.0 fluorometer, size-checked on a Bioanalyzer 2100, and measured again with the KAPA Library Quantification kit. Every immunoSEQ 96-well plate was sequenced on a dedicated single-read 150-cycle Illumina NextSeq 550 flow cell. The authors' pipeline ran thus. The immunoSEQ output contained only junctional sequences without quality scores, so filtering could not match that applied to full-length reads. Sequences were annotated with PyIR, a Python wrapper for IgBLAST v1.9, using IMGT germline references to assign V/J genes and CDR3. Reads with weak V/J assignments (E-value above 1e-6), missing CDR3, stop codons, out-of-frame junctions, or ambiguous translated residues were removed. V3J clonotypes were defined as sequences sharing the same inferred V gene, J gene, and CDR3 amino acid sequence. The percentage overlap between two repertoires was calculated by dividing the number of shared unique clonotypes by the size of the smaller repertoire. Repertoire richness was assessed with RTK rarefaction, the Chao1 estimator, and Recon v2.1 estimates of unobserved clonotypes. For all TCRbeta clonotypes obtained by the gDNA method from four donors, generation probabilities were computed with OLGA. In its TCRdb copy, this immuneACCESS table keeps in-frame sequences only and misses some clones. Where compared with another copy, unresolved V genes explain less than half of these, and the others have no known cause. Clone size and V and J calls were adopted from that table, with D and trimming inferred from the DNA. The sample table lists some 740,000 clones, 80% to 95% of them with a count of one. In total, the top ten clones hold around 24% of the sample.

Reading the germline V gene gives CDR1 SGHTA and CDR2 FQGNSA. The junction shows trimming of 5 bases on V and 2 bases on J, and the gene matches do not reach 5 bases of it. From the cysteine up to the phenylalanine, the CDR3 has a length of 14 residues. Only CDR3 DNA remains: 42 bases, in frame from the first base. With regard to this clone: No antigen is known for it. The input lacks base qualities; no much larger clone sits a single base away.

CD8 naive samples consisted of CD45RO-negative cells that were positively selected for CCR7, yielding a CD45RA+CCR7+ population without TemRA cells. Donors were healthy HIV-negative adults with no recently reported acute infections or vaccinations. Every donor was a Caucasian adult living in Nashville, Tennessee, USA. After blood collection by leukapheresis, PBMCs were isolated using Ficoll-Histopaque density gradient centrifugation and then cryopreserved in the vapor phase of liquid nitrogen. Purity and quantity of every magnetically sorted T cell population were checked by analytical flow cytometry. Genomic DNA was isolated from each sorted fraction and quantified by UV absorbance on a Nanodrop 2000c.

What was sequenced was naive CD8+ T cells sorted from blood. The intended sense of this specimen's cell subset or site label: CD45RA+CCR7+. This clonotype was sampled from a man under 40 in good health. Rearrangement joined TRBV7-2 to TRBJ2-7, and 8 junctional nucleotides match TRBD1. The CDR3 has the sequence CASSTGQGPYEQYF. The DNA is TGTGCCAGCAGCACAGGACAGGGACCCTACGAGCAGTACTTC.